This T cell receptor beta chain derives from a study of blood T cell repertoires in COVID-19. Germline CDR1 and CDR2: DFQATT and SNEGSKA (reference sequence). The CDR3 consists of 11 residues. Trimming shortened V by 3 bases and J by 7 bases, and 7 bases separated the two germline ends. This clone was counted once. Method: immunoSEQ multiplex PCR; TCRdb's copy keeps in-frame clones and lacks some. The top ten clones hold 3% to 4% of a sample with 150,000 to 200,000 clones, about 89% of them seen once. Sample: peripheral blood. The receptor was derived from a man in his 70s with acute or convalescent COVID-19. The chain links TRBV20-1 to TRBJ2-1, with D uncertain. CDR3 residues: CSASSVNEQFF. The CDR3 nucleotides are TGCAGTGCTAGCTCAGTAAATGAGCAGTTCTTC.